The TCR beta chain described here comes from a study of breast tumors, draining lymph nodes, adjacent tissues. General study points: Most tumor T cells seemingly derive from lymph node, then expand in tumor. Tumor and nontumor repertoires were significantly more similar in luminal-like than in basal-like breast cancer. Tumors had less TCR diversity than lymph nodes, more than nontumor tissue.

CDR1 is SSHAT, CDR2 FNYEAQ, per germline (reference sequence). CDR3 length: 15 amino acids. Each CDR3 protein gets one entry after TCRdb re-called the multiplex PCR reads with MiXCR. The data show around 230,000 distinct CDR3 sequences, under 40% seen once. Breast cancer patients provided tissue from their axillary draining lymph nodes. This clonotype was recorded only once. Its antigen is not identified. Its ends do not fully match the called genes, so a read error is possible. The V gene is TRBV7-7, the J gene TRBJ2-5; 8 nucleotides match TRBD2. The sequence derives from a female donor with breast cancer. Some clones in this sample may be carry-over from other donors' samples. Specimen: axillary lymph node tissue. This CDR3 is CASSPLAGWQETQHF. Written as DNA, the CDR3 is TGTGCTAGCAGCCCCTTAGCGGGGTGGCAAGAGACCCAGCACTTC.